Presented here are 8 T cell receptor beta chains from one specimen sequenced in a study of shared clonotypes between healthy human individuals. Naive CD8 cells lacked CD45RO and underwent positive selection for CCR7, leaving out terminally differentiated effector memory CD45RA+ cells. Clones were read by immunoSEQ multiplex PCR, and TCRdb kept only the in-frame ones, dropping some. The sample contains hundreds of thousands of clones, about 90% of which appear only once. The specimen sequenced was naive CD8+ T cells sorted from blood. The source is a man aged 25 to 45 in good health.

This sequence joins TRBV4-1 and TRBJ2-1; a possible D gene is TRBD2 (6 bases). In germline, CDR1 is MGHRA, CDR2 YSYEKL. The V and J ends lost 1 base and 9 bases respectively, with 13 bases between them. The CDR3 is 14 residues long. CDR3 protein: CASSQGQTRSEQFF. The CDR3 bases are TGCGCCAGCAGCCAAGGACAGACTAGATCTGAGCAGTTCTTC.

This chain uses TRBV11-1 with TRBJ2-2; no firm D call. Germline assignment: CDR1 SGHAT and CDR2 FQDESV (reference sequence). The CDR3 contains 14 residues. V lost 2 bases and J 0 bases, leaving 4 bases between the germline ends. The CDR3, as DNA: TGTGCCAGCAGCTTAAATACGAACACCGGGGAGCTGTTTTTT. Translating it yields CASSLNTNTGELFF.

The chain joins TRBV18 to TRBJ1-4; D is unresolved. The V gene lost 4 bases and the J gene lost 3 bases, with 15 bases spanning the gap. The length of the CDR3 is 16 residues. The germline gives CDR1 KGHSH, CDR2 LQKENI. CDR3 in amino acids: CASSLTIGRANEKLFF. The CDR3 DNA sequence: TGTGCCAGCTCACTCACTATAGGGCGGGCTAATGAAAAACTGTTTTTT.

This chain connects TRBV6-1 to TRBJ2-5, with D perhaps being TRBD1 or TRBD2 (6 bases each). Germline CDR1 is MNHNS and CDR2 is SASEGT. Trimming cost V 7 bases and J 4 bases, with 19 bases left between them. The CDR3 consists of 15 residues. CDR3 coding DNA: TGTGCCAGCATCACCGGAGGGGGGCCTGGAGAGACCCAGTACTTC. This sequence encodes CASITGGGPGETQYF.

The chain uses TRBV28 and TRBJ1-2; possibly TRBD1 for D (5 bases). Trimming took off 7 bases at V and 2 bases at J, with 14 bases between the two ends. The length of the CDR3 is 14 residues. Germline CDR1 reads MDHEN; CDR2 reads SYDVKM. CDR3 sequence reads: CASIDSYTNYGYTF. The CDR3 DNA is TGTGCCAGCATCGACAGTTATACCAACTATGGCTACACCTTC.

The chain is built from TRBV5-4 and TRBJ2-7, with D possibly being TRBD2 (6 bases). Germline V gene lookup returns CDR1 SGHNT and CDR2 YYREEE (reference sequence). The CDR3 totals 14 residues. Trimming stripped 2 bases from V and 2 bases from J, with 11 bases between. The CDR3 sequence is CASSFAAGTYEQYF. CDR3 coding DNA: TGTGCCAGCAGCTTCGCGGCGGGAACCTACGAGCAGTACTTC.

The table lists this clone with a count of one. This chain joins TRBV2 and TRBJ2-2; D may be TRBD1 (6 bases). V was shortened by 11 bases and J by 0 bases, with 10 bases between the two germline ends. The CDR3 totals 13 residues. CDR1 is SNHLY and CDR2 is FYNNEI in the germline V gene. DNA for the CDR3: TGTGCCGCCGGGACAACGAACACCGGGGAGCTGTTTTTT. It codes for CAAGTTNTGELFF.

The rearrangement uses TRBV29-1 and TRBJ2-7; 15 bases are a match to TRBD2. Looked up from germline, CDR1 is SQVTM and CDR2 is ANQGSEA. Trimming removed 6 bases from V and 3 bases from J; junction bases left unmatched: 6. The CDR3 is made up of 15 amino acids. The CDR3 protein is CSVLGTSGRNYEQYF. For the CDR3, the DNA is TGCAGCGTCCTCGGGACTAGCGGGAGGAACTACGAGCAGTACTTC.